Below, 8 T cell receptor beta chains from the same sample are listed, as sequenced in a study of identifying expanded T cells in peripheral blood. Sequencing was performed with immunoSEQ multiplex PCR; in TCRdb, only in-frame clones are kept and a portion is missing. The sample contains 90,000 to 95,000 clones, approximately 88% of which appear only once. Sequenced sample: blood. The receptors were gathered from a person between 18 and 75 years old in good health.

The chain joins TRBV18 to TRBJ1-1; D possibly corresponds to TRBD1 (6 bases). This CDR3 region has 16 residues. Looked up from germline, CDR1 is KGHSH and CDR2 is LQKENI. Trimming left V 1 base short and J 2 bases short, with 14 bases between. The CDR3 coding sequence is TGTGCCAGCTCACCACTTCCCCCGGGGGCAAACACTGAAGCTTTCTTT. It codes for CASSPLPPGANTEAFF.

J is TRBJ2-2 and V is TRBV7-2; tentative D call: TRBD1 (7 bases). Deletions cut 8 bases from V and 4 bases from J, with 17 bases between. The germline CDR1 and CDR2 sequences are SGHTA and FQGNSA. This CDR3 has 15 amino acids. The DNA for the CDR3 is TGTGCCAGCGGTCAGGGGGGACGGAGCACCGGGGAGCTGTTTTTT. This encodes CASGQGGRSTGELFF.

CDR3 in DNA: TGTGCCAGCAGCTTTAGCCTACTAGCGGGAGTCGTCACAGATACGCAGTATTTT. It codes for CASSFSLLAGVVTDTQYF. This rearrangement joins TRBV11-3 to TRBJ2-3; 11 bases fit TRBD2. The germline V gene has CDR1 SGHNT and CDR2 YENEEA. The J segment lost 2 bases and the V segment lost 3 bases, leaving 10 bases of the junction unmatched. This CDR3 is built from 18 residues.

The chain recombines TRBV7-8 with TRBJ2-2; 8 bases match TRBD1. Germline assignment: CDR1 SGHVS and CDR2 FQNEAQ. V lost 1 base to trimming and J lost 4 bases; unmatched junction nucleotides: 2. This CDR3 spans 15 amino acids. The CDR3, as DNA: TGTGCCAGCAGCTTAGGGACAGGGACCACCGGGGAGCTGTTTTTT. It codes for CASSLGTGTTGELFF.

CDR3 in DNA: TGTGCCAGCAGCGTAAGGACTAGCGGGGGCTCCAGCTCCTACAATGAGCAGTTCTTC. Translation gives CASSVRTSGGSSSYNEQFF. The chain combines TRBV11-2 with TRBJ2-1; TRBD2 matches at 13 bases. V was clipped by 5 bases and J by 0 bases; unmatched bases: 10. Germline CDR1 reads SGHAT; CDR2 reads FQNNGV. The CDR3 is 19 amino acids.

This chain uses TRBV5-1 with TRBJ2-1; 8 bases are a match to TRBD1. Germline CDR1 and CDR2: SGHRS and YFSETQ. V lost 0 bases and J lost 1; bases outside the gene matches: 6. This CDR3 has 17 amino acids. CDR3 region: CASSLGTGTGSYNEQFF. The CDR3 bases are TGCGCCAGCAGCTTGGGGACCGGGACAGGTTCCTACAATGAGCAGTTCTTC. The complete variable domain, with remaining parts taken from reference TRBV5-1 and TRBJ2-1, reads KAGVTQTPRYLIKTRGQQVTLSCSPISGHRSVSWYQQTPGQGLQFLFEYFSETQRNKGNFPGRFSGRQFSNSRSEMNVSTLELGDSALYLCASSLGTGTGSYNEQFFGPGTRLTVL.

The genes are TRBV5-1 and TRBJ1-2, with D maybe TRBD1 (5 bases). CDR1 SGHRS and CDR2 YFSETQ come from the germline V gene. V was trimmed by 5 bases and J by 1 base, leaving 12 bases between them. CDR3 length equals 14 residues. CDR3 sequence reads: CASSRGSINYGYTF. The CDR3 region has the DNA TGCGCCAGCAGTAGGGGATCGATTAACTATGGCTACACCTTC.

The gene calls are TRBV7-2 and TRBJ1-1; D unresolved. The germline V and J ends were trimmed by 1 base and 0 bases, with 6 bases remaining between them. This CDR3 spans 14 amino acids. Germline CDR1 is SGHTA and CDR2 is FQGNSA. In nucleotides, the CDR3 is TGTGCCAGCAGCTTAGGGCGGATGAACACTGAAGCTTTCTTT. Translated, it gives CASSLGRMNTEAFF.